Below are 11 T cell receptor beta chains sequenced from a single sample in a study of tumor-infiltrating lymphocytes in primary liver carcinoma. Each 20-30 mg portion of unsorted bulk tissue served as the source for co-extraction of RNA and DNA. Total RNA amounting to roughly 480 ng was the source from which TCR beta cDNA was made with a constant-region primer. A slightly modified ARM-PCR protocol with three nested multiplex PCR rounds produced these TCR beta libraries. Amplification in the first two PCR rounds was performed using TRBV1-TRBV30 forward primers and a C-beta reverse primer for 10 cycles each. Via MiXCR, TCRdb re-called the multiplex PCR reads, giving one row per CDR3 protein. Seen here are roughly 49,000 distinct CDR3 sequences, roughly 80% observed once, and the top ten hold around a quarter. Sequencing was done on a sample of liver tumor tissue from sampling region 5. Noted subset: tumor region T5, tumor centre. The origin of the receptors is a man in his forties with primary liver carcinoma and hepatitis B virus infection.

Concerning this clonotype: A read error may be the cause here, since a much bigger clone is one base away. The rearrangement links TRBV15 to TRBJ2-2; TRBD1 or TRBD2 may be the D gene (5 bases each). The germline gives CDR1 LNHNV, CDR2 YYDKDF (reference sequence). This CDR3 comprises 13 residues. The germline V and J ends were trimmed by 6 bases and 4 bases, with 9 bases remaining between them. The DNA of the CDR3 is TGTGCCACCAGGAGGGGTGGCACCGGGGAGCTGTTTTTT. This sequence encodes CATRRGGTGELFF.

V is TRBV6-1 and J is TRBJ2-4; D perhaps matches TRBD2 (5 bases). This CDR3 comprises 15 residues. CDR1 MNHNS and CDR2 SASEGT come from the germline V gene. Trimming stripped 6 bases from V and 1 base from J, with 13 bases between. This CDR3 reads CASSELGWAKNIQYF. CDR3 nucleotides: TGTGCCAGCAGCGAACTAGGGTGGGCCAAAAACATTCAGTACTTC.

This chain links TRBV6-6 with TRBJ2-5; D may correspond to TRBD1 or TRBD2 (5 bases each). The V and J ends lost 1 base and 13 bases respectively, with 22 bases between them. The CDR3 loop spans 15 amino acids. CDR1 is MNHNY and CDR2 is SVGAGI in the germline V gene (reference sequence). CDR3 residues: CASSYLGGGQESPYF. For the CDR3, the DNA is TGTGCCAGCAGTTACTTGGGTGGAGGACAAGAGAGCCCGTACTTC.

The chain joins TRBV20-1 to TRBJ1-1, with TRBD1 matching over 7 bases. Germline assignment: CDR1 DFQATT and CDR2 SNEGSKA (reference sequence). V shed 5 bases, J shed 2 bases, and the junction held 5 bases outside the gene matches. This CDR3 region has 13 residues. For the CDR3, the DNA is TGCAGTGCTCGCGGACAGGATAACACTGAAGCTTTCTTT. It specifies CSARGQDNTEAFF.

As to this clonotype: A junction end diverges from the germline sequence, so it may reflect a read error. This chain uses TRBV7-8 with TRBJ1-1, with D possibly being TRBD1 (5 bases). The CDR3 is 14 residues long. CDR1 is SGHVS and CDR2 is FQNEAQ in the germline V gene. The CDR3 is CASSLAGENTEAFF. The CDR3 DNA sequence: TGTGCCAGCAGCCTAGCGGGGGAGAACACTGAAGCTTTCTTT.

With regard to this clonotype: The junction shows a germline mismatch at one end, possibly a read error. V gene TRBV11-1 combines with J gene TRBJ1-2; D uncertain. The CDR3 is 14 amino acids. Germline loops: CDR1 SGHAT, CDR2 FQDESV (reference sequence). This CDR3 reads CANSLKAFGYGYTF. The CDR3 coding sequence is TGTGCCAACAGCTTAAAGGCATTTGGCTATGGCTACACCTTC.

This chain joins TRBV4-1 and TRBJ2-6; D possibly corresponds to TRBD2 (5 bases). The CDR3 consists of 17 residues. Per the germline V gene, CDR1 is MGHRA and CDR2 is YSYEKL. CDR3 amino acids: CTNSQEERGSGANVLTF. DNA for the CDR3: TGCACTAACAGCCAAGAGGAACGGGGTTCTGGGGCCAACGTCCTGACTTTC.

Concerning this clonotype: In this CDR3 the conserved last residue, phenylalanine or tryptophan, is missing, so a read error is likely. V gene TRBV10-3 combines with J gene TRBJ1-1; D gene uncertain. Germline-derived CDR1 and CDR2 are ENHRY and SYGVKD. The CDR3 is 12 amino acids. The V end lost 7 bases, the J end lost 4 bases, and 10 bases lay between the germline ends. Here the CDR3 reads CAIKQEGTEAFL. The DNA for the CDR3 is TGTGCCATCAAGCAGGAGGGCACTGAAGCTTTCCTC.

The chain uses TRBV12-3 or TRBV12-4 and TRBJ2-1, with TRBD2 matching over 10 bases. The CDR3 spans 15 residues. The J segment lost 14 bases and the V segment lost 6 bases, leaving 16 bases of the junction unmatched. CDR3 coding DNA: TGTGCCAGCAGCCCCCTAGCGGGAGATGTGAATGGGGAGTTCTTC. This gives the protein CASSPLAGDVNGEFF.

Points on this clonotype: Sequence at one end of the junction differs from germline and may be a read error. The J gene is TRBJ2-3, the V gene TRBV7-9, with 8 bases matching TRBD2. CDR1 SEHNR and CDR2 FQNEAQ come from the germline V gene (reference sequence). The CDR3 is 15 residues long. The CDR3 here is CSRSPLAAGDDTQYF. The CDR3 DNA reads TGTTCCAGGAGCCCACTGGCAGCGGGAGATGATACGCAGTATTTT.

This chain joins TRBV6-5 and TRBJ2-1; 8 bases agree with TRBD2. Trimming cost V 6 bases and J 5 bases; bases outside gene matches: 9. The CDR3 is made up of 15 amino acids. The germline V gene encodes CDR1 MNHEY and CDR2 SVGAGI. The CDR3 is CASSLREVAHNEQFF. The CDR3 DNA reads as TGTGCCAGCAGCTTGCGGGAGGTCGCCCACAATGAGCAGTTCTTC.